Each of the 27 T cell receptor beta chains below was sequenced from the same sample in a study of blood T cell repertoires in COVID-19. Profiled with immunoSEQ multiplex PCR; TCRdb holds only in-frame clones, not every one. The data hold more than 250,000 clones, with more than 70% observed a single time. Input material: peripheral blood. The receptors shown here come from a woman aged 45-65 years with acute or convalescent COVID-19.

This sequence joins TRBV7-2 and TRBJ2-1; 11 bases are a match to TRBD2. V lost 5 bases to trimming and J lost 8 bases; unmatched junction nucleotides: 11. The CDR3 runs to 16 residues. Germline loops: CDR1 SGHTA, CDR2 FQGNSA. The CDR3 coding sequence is TGTGCCAGCAGCCGTGTAGCGGGGGGGCCTATATATGAGCAGTTCTTC. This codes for CASSRVAGGPIYEQFF.

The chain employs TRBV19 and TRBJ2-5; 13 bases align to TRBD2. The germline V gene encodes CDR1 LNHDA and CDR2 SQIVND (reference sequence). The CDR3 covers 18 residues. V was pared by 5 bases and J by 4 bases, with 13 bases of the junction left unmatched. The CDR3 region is CASSSIGRLAGGIETQYF. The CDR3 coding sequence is TGTGCCAGTAGTTCTATAGGTCGACTAGCGGGAGGCATAGAGACCCAGTACTTC.

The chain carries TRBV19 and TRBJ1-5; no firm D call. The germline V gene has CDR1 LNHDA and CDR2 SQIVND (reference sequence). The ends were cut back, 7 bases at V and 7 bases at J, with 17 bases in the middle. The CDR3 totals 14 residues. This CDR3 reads CASTDGIHSQPQHF. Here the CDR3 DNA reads TGTGCCAGTACCGACGGGATCCACAGCCAGCCCCAGCATTTT.

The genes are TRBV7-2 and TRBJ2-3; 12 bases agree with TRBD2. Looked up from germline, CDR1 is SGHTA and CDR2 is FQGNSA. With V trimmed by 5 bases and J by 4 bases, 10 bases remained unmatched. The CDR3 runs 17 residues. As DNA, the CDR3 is TGTGCCAGCAGCAAGGACCCTCTAGCGGGAGGGGCAGATACGCAGTATTTT. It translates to CASSKDPLAGGADTQYF.

The CDR3 DNA sequence: TGTGCCAGCAGCGGACGACTAGCGGGGGTTACGAACACCGGGGAGCTGTTTTTT. Its protein is CASSGRLAGVTNTGELFF. The rearrangement links TRBV13 to TRBJ2-2; TRBD2 agrees at 12 bases. The ends lost 5 bases at V and 0 bases at J; junction bases unmatched: 7. Germline CDR1 and CDR2: PRHDT and FYEKMQ (reference sequence). The CDR3 has 18 amino acids.

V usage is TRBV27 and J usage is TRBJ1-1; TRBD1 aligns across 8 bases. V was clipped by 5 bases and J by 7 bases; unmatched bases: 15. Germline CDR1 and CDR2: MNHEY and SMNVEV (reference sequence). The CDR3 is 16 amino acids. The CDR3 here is CASSPWTGNIRVEAFF. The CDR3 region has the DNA TGTGCCAGCAGTCCCTGGACAGGGAATATTAGAGTTGAAGCTTTCTTT.

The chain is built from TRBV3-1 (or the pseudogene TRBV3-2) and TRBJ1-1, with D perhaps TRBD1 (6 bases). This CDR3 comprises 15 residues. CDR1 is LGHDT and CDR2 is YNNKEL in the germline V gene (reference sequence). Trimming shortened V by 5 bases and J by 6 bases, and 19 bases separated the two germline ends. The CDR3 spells CASSSRGGSWAEAFF. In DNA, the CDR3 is TGTGCCAGCAGCTCAAGGGGGGGGTCGTGGGCTGAAGCTTTCTTT.

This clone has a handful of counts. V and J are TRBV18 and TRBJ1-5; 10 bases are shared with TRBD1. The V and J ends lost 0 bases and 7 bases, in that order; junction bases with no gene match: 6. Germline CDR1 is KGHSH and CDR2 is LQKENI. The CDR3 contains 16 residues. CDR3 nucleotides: TGTGCCAGCTCACCACCCGGGACAGGGGATATCCAGCCCCAGCATTTT. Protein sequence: CASSPPGTGDIQPQHF. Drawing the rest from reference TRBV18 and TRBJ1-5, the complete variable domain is NAGVMQNPRHLVRRRGQEARLRCSPMKGHSHVYWYRQLPEEGLKFMVYLQKENIIDESGMPKERFSAEFPKEGPSILRIQQVVRGDSAAYFCASSPPGTGDIQPQHFGDGTRLSIL.

As DNA, the CDR3 is TGTGCCAGACACGACAGGGTTAGCGGGGAGCTGTTTTTT. Translation gives CARHDRVSGELFF. V is TRBV19 and J is TRBJ2-2, with 7 bases fitting TRBD1. J lost 7 bases, V lost 9 bases, and 8 bases had no gene match. Germline V gene lookup returns CDR1 LNHDA and CDR2 SQIVND (reference sequence). CDR3 length equals 13 residues.

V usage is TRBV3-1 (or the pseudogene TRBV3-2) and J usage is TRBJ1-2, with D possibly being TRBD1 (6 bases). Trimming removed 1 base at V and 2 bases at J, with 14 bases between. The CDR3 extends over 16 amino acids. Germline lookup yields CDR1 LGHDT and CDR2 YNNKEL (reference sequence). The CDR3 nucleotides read TGTGCCAGCAGCCAAGGAATCACAGGGCGGAACTATGGCTACACCTTC. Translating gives CASSQGITGRNYGYTF.

CDR3: CASRLGQGVDGYTF. The CDR3 DNA is TGTGCCAGCAGGTTGGGACAGGGGGTCGATGGCTACACCTTC. The chain combines TRBV2 with TRBJ1-2, with 11 bases fitting TRBD1. V was clipped by 6 bases and J by 6 bases; unmatched bases: 6. CDR3 length: 14 residues. Germline CDR1 and CDR2: SNHLY and FYNNEI. Filled out from reference TRBV2 and TRBJ1-2, the complete variable domain reads EPEVTQTPSHQVTQMGQEVILRCVPISNHLYFYWYRQILGQKVEFLVSFYNNEISEKSEIFDDQFSVERPDGSNFTLKIRSTKLEDSAMYFCASRLGQGVDGYTFGSGTRLTVV.

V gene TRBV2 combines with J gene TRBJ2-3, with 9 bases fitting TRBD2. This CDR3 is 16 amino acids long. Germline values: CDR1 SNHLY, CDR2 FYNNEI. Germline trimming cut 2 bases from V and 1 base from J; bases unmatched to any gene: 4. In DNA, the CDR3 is TGTGCCAGCAGTGAACCGGCGGGGGGGGGCACAGATACGCAGTATTTT. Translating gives CASSEPAGGGTDTQYF.

CDR3 protein: CASSQEGRGGYGYTF. In DNA form, the CDR3 reads TGTGCCAGCAGCCAAGAAGGCAGGGGCGGGTATGGCTACACCTTC. The chain has TRBV3-1 (or the pseudogene TRBV3-2) and TRBJ1-2, with D possibly TRBD1 on 6 matching bases. Germline-derived CDR1 and CDR2 are LGHDT and YNNKEL (reference sequence). The CDR3 is 15 amino acids. The V end lost 0 bases, the J end lost 5 bases, and 13 bases lay between the germline ends.

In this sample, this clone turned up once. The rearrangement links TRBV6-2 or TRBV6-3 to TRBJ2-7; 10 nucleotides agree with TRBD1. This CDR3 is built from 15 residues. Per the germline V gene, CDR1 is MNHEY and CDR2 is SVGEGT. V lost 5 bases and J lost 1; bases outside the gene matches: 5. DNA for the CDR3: TGTGCCAGCAGTCCCGAGGGACAGGGGTCCTACGAGCAGTACTTC. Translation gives CASSPEGQGSYEQYF.

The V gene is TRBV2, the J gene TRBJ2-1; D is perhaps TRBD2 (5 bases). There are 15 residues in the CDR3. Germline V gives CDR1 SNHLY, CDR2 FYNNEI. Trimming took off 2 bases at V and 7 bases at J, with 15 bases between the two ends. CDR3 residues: CASSESSGMMNEQFF. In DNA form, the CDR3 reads TGTGCCAGCAGTGAATCATCGGGGATGATGAATGAGCAGTTCTTC.

The CDR3 region is CASSVAGVQETQYF. The CDR3 bases are TGTGCCAGCTCAGTAGCGGGAGTCCAAGAGACCCAGTACTTC. V is TRBV25-1 and J is TRBJ2-5; 9 bases are a match to TRBD2. V lost 8 bases to trimming and J lost 1 base; unmatched junction nucleotides: 5. From germline, CDR1 is MGHDK and CDR2 SYGVNS. The CDR3 contains 14 residues.

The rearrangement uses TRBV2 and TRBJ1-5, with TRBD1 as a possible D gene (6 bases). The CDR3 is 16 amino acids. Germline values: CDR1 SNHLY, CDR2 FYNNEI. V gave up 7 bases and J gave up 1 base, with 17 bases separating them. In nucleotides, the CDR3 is TGTGCCAGCAACAAACAGGGAAGAGGGAGCAATCAGCCCCAGCATTTT. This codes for CASNKQGRGSNQPQHF.

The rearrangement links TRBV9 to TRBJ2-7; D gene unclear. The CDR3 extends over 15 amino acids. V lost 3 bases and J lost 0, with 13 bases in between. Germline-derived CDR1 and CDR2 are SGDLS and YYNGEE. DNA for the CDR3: TGTGCCAGCAGCGCAGACATTTATAACTCCTACGAGCAGTACTTC. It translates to CASSADIYNSYEQYF. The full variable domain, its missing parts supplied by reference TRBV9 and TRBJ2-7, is DSGVTQTPKHLITATGQRVTLRCSPRSGDLSVYWYQQSLDQGLQFLIQYYNGEERAKGNILERFSAQQFPDLHSELNLSSLELGDSALYFCASSADIYNSYEQYFGPGTRLTVT.

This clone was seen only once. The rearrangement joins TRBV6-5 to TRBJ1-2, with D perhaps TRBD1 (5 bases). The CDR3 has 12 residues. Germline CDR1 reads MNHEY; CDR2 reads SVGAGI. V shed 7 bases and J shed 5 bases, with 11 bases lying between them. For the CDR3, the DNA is TGTGCCAGCATAGACCAGGGTTATGGCTACACCTTC. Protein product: CASIDQGYGYTF.

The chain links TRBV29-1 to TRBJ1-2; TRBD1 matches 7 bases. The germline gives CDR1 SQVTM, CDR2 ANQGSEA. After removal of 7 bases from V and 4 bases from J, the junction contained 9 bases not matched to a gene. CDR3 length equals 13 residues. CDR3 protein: CSANQGVGYGYTF. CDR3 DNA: TGCAGCGCAAACCAGGGGGTAGGCTATGGCTACACCTTC.

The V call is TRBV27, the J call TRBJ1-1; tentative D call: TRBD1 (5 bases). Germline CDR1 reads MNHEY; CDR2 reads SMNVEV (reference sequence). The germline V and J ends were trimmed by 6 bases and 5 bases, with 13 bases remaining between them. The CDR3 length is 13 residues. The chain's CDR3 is CASRDNLGTEAFF. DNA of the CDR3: TGTGCCAGCAGGGACAACTTGGGGACTGAAGCTTTCTTT.

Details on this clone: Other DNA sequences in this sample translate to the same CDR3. CDR3 coding DNA: TGTGCCAGCAGTTCCGGGGGGAATCAGCCCCAGCATTTT. Its translation: CASSSGGNQPQHF. The V call is TRBV12-3 or TRBV12-4, the J call TRBJ1-5; TRBD1 might be the D (5 bases). This CDR3 is 13 amino acids long. Trimming pared 4 bases from V and 4 bases from J, leaving 8 bases between.

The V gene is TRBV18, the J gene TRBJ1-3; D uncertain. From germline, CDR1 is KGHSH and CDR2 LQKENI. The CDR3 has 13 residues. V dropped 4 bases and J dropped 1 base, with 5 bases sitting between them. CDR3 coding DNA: TGTGCCAGCTCACGCGGGTCTGGAAACACCATATATTTT. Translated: CASSRGSGNTIYF.

DNA for the CDR3: TGTGCCAGCAGTTTATTTGGGGAGAGCTACAATGAGCAGTTCTTC. Residues: CASSLFGESYNEQFF. The rearrangement uses TRBV27 and TRBJ2-1; a possible D gene is TRBD2 (5 bases). CDR1 and CDR2 (germline): MNHEY, SMNVEV (reference sequence). Trimming stripped 1 base from V and 3 bases from J, with 10 bases between. The CDR3 has 15 residues.

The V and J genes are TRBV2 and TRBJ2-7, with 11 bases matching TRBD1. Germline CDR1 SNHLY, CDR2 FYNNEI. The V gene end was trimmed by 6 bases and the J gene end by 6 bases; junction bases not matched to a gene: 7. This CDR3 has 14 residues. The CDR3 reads CASRFTGTGGEQYV. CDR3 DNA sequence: TGTGCCAGCAGATTCACCGGGACAGGGGGCGAGCAGTACGTC.

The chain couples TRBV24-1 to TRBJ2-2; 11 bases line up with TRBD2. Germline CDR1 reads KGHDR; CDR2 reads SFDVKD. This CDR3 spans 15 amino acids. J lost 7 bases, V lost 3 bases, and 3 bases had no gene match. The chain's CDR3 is CATSDAGTSGGELFF. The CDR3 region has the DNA TGTGCCACCAGTGATGCCGGGACTAGCGGCGGGGAGCTGTTTTTT.

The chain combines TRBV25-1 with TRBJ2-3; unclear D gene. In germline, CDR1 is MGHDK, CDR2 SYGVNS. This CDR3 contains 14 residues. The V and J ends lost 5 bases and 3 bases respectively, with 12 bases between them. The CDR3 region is CASSSEFGTDTQYF. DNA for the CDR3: TGTGCCAGCAGTTCGGAGTTTGGAACAGATACGCAGTATTTT.